The T cell receptor (beta chain) under discussion was sequenced for a study of lymphopenia after photon versus proton radiotherapy. About this clone: No antigen is known for it.

Some clones are missing from TCRdb's copy, which holds only in-frame ones; the method was immunoSEQ multiplex PCR. The table shows about 24,000 clones, with 85% occurring only once. General study results and limits: Post-nadir diversity loss with photons came from oligoclonal expansion, particularly CD8+ Temra cells.

The sample consisted of peripheral blood, taken from a patient treated with photon-based radiotherapy. This receptor was obtained from a man in his sixties with pancreatic cancer.

CDR3 loop: CASSLSGGEYGYTF. Written as DNA, the CDR3 is TGTGCCAGCAGCTTATCAGGGGGCGAATATGGCTACACCTTC. The chain uses TRBV9 and TRBJ1-2, with TRBD1 identical over 8 bases. Germline loops: CDR1 SGDLS, CDR2 YYNGEE. CDR3 length: 14 residues. V trimming: 4 bases; J trimming: 5 bases; junction bases outside the gene matches: 7. Combining the CDR3 with reference TRBV9 and TRBJ1-2 gives the whole variable domain DSGVTQTPKHLITATGQRVTLRCSPRSGDLSVYWYQQSLDQGLQFLIQYYNGEERAKGNILERFSAQQFPDLHSELNLSSLELGDSALYFCASSLSGGEYGYTFGSGTRLTVV.